The TCR beta chain described here comes from a study of CXCR3-negative and CXCR3-positive naive CD8 T cells. 5' RACE with UMI labels generated the TRB cDNA libraries. From its re-call of the 5' RACE reads, TCRdb lists each CDR3 protein once, without DNA. This sample's clone table lists 38,000 or so distinct CDR3 sequences. The sequence was collected from a human donor in good health. Some clones in this sample may be carry-over from other donors' samples. The sample taken for sequencing was memory CD8+ T cells from blood.

The chain's CDR3 is CASRAGGLTEAFF. The rearrangement joins TRBV13 to TRBJ1-1; TCRdb names TRBD1, which stays unverified in the absence of DNA. The germline V gene has CDR1 PRHDT and CDR2 FYEKMQ (reference sequence). The CDR3 extends over 13 amino acids.